This T cell receptor (beta chain) was profiled in a study of blood T cells in healthy people across ages. PCR was performed a second time for 7 to 11 cycles using a sample-barcoded 5' primer and a J-beta primer mix. TCRdb re-called the 5' RACE reads through MiXCR, storing one row per CDR3 protein. The data contain just under 750,000 distinct CDR3 sequences, roughly 20% of them singletons. This clonotype has a handful of counts. The target antigen is unknown. The V gene lost 2 bases and the J gene lost 2 bases, with 12 bases spanning the gap. Germline V lookup: CDR1 LNHNV, CDR2 YYDKDF (reference sequence). CDR3 length: 15 residues. General study findings and limits: TCR beta diversity per million T cells fell roughly linearly with age. The CMV status of each donor remained undetermined, and this could have confounded shifts in expanded clonotypes.

The origin of this receptor is a man in his 70s in good health. The chain has TRBV15 and TRBJ2-5; D is unresolved. The sequencing input was blood. In DNA, the CDR3 is TGTGCCACCAGCAGACTCGGAACCGGGCAAGAGACCCAGTACTTC. As protein: CATSRLGTGQETQYF. The complete variable domain, with remaining parts taken from reference TRBV15 and TRBJ2-5, reads DAMVIQNPRYQVTQFGKPVTLSCSQTLNHNVMYWYQQKSSQAPKLLFHYYDKDFNNEADTPDNFQSRRPNTSFCFLDIRSPGLGDTAMYLCATSRLGTGQETQYFGPGTRLLVL.